This TCR beta chain was obtained from a study of blood T cells in healthy people across ages. Study conclusions and caveats: Estimated diversity across one million T cells was deemed an underestimate.

As to this clonotype: Its matching antigen is unknown.

A sample-barcoded 5' primer and a J-beta primer mix were used in a second PCR of roughly 6 to 11 cycles. Each cDNA molecule was tagged by a template-switch adaptor with 12 random nucleotides. TCRdb reprocessed the 5' RACE reads via MiXCR and lists one record per CDR3 protein. Here the sample spans roughly 790,000 distinct CDR3 sequences, 40% to 45% being singletons. Peripheral blood was drawn, around 9.5 milliliters per donor. The source material was blood. This receptor was taken from a woman aged 55 to 70 in good health.

The CDR3 here is CASSSRTASSSGANVLTF. The CDR3 DNA reads as TGTGCCAGCAGCTCCCGGACAGCCTCCAGCTCTGGGGCCAACGTCCTGACTTTC. This sequence joins TRBV9 and TRBJ2-6; weak D call: TRBD1 (6 bases). Germline CDR1 reads SGDLS; CDR2 reads YYNGEE. The CDR3 is 18 residues long. Trimming shortened V by 4 bases and J by 0 bases, and 17 bases separated the two germline ends.